This T cell receptor beta chain was identified during a study of beta chain features in type 1 diabetes. General study points: Type 1 diabetes patients showed fewer insertions and more deletions at VDJ junctions. In these data, an HLA type influence on TCRB rearrangement remained unresolved.

Since all of the isolated RNA was reverse transcribed, expressed TCRB transcripts were what got sequenced. Libraries were prepared by immunoSEQ multiplex PCR; TCRdb keeps only in-frame clonotypes and omits some of them. Seen here are about 900,000 clones, roughly 17% observed once, and the top ten hold around 0.02%. Comment on this clone: The antigen remains undetermined.

The CDR3 runs 15 residues. With V trimmed by 5 bases and J by 3 bases, 3 bases remained unmatched. Germline lookup yields CDR1 LNHDA and CDR2 SQIVND (reference sequence). This sequence was found in a woman aged 18-29 years in good health. The J gene is TRBJ2-5, the V gene TRBV19; 13 positions agree with TRBD2. Sequencing was performed on naive CD4+ T cells from blood. CDR3 amino acids: CASSGLAGEKETQYF. The CDR3 bases are TGTGCCAGTAGTGGACTAGCGGGAGAAAAAGAGACCCAGTACTTC.